This T cell receptor (beta chain) was retrieved from a study of shared clonotypes between healthy human individuals. In the study overall: The cohort comprised a couple of women and a few men. Their ages spanned 18 to 49 years. The plates for each donor numbered three CD4 naive, three CD4 memory, two CD8 naive and one CD8 memory. Overall study findings and caveats: Some naive CD4 clonotypes, roughly 4.7%, turned up in common across four donors.

Details on this clone: What it recognizes is unknown.

The naive CD8 subset, CD45RO-negative cells positively selected for CCR7, excluded terminally differentiated effector memory CD45RA+ cells. The donor population consisted of healthy HIV-negative adults with no recent acute infections or vaccinations. Germline CDR1 SGHDN, CDR2 FVKESK. The CDR3 consists of 14 residues. V was trimmed by 4 bases and J by 3 bases, leaving 13 bases between them. Here immunoSEQ multiplex PCR was the method, and the copy in TCRdb shows in-frame clones only, minus some. The profile shows around 2.1 million clones, about 93% of them singletons. Sequences were obtained from naive CD8+ T cells from PBMCs. The chain employs TRBV14 and TRBJ2-7; tentative D call: TRBD2 (6 bases). This TCR was recovered from a man aged 18-30 years in good health. Some clones in this sample may be carry-over from other donors' samples. As DNA, the CDR3 is TGTGCCAGCAGCCCGTCCCGCGGGGACTACGAGCAGTACTTC. Translation gives CASSPSRGDYEQYF. Looking up the rest from reference TRBV14 and TRBJ2-7 gives the full variable domain: EAGVTQFPSHSVIEKGQTVTLRCDPISGHDNLYWYRRVMGKEIKFLLHFVKESKQDESGMPNNRFLAERTGGTYSTLKVQPAELEDSGVYFCASSPSRGDYEQYFGPGTRLTVT.